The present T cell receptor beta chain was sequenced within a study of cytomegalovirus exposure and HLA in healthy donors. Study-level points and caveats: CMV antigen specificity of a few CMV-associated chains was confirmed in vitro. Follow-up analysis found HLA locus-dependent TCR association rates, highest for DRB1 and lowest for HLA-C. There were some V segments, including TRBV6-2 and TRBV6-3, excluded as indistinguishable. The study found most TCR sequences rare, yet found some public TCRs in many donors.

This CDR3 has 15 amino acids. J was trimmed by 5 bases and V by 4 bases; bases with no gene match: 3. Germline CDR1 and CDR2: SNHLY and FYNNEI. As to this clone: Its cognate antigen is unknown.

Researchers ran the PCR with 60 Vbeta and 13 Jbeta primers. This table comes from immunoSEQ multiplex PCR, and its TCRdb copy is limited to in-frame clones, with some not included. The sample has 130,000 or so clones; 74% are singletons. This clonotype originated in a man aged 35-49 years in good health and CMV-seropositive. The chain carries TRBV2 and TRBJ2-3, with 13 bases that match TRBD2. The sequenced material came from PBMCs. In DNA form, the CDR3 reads TGTGCCAGCAGTGGACTAGCGGGGGGCGTAGATACGCAGTATTTT. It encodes CASSGLAGGVDTQYF. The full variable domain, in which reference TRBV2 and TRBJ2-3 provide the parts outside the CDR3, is EPEVTQTPSHQVTQMGQEVILRCVPISNHLYFYWYRQILGQKVEFLVSFYNNEISEKSEIFDDQFSVERPDGSNFTLKIRSTKLEDSAMYFCASSGLAGGVDTQYFGPGTRLTVL.